A single sample gave rise to the 5 T cell receptor beta chains below, sequenced in a study of T-cell reconstitution after alpha-beta-depleted transplantation in children. Researchers prepared the TCRbeta library using unique molecular identifiers, the study reports. Using its own MiXCR run on the PCR reads, TCRdb lists one record per CDR3 protein. Of a few hundred thousand distinct CDR3 sequences in the sample, under 30% were seen once. Specimen: PBMCs, mostly from graft donor cells, collected 360 days after TCRalphabeta/CD19-depleted stem cell transplant. The receptors come from a female patient younger than 10 who had a stem cell transplant for congenital amegakaryocytic thrombocytopenia, so the T cells may come from the graft donor.

There are a few counts of this clonotype. The genes are TRBV9 and TRBJ2-2; D gene uncertain. The CDR3 is 15 residues long. V gave up 2 bases and J gave up 4 bases, with 12 bases separating them. Per germline, CDR1 SGDLS and CDR2 YYNGEE. Here the CDR3 reads CASSVRLVSTGELFF. The CDR3 DNA follows: TGTGCCAGCAGCGTTCGTCTAGTCTCCACCGGGGAGCTGTTTTTT.

This clonotype occurred a few times. The chain carries TRBV5-1 and TRBJ2-2, with D possibly being TRBD1 (5 bases). Trimming took 5 bases from V and 0 from J, leaving 17 bases between them. Germline V lookup: CDR1 SGHRS, CDR2 YFSETQ. The CDR3 covers 17 residues. The CDR3 region has the DNA TGCGCCAGCAGTGTGGCCGCCGACAGACCGAACACCGGGGAGCTGTTTTTT. Translated: CASSVAADRPNTGELFF.

This chain connects TRBV12-3 or TRBV12-4 to TRBJ2-5; 7 bases agree with TRBD2. V shed 5 bases, J shed 2 bases, and the junction held 8 bases outside the gene matches. CDR3 length: 15 residues. CDR3 region: CASSPGGVGQETQYF. The CDR3 coding sequence is TGTGCCAGCAGTCCTGGGGGGGTTGGACAAGAGACCCAGTACTTC.

The chain employs TRBV20-1 and TRBJ2-5; 10 bases match TRBD2. Germline V CDR1 and CDR2: DFQATT, SNEGSKA (reference sequence). With 6 bases clipped from V and 4 bases from J, the junction kept 2 bases outside the gene matches. This CDR3 has 12 residues. This CDR3 is CSALAGVETQYF. DNA of the CDR3: TGCAGTGCCCTAGCGGGAGTAGAGACCCAGTACTTC.

The chain couples TRBV3-1 to TRBJ2-3; D uncertain. Trimming removed 5 bases at V and 1 base at J, with 13 bases between. The CDR3 length is 15 residues. Germline V CDR1 and CDR2: LGHDT, YNNKEL (reference sequence). The CDR3 protein is CASSAAGGGTDTQYF. DNA of the CDR3: TGTGCCAGCAGCGCCGCTGGCGGCGGCACAGATACGCAGTATTTT.